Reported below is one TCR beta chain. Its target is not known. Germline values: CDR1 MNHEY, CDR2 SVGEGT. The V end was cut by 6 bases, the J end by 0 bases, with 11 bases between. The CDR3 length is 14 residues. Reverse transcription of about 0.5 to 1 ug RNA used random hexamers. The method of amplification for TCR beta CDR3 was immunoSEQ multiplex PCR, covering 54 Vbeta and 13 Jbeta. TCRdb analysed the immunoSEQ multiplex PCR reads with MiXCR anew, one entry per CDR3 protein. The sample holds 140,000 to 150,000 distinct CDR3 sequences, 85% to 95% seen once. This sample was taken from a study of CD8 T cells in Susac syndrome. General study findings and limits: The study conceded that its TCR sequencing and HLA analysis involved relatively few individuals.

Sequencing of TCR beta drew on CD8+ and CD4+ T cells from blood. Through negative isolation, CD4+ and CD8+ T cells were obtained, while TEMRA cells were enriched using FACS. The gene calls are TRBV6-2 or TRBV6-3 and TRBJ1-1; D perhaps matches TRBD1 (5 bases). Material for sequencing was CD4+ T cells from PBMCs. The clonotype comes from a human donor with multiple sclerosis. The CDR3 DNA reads TGTGCCAGCAGACCCCAGGGCGTGAACACTGAAGCTTTCTTT. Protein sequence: CASRPQGVNTEAFF.